These 32 T cell receptor beta chains share one sample of origin, sequenced in a study of blood T cell repertoires in COVID-19. Only in-frame clones appear in the TCRdb table, and some are missing; sequencing was by immunoSEQ multiplex PCR. Of 110,000 to 150,000 clones listed, around four fifths were seen once; the top ten hold 6.2%. The source material was PBMCs or T cells enriched from blood (not recorded which). The receptor source for this set is a woman aged 40-49 years who had recovered from COVID-19.

The chain combines TRBV6-5 with TRBJ2-2; D is undetermined. The V gene's germline CDR1 is MNHEY and CDR2 SVGAGI. V lost 2 bases and J 0 bases, leaving 10 bases between the germline ends. This CDR3 is built from 16 residues. The CDR3: CASSYTVRSNTGELFF. DNA for the CDR3: TGTGCCAGCAGTTACACCGTGAGATCGAACACCGGGGAGCTGTTTTTT.

V gene TRBV6-1 combines with J gene TRBJ1-1, with a weak D call TRBD1 (6 bases). The CDR3 is 14 residues long. V was pared by 3 bases and J by 2 bases, with 10 bases between. Per the germline V gene, CDR1 is MNHNS and CDR2 is SASEGT. The CDR3 reads CASSEQGTNTEAFF. The CDR3 bases are TGTGCCAGCAGTGAGCAGGGGACAAACACTGAAGCTTTCTTT.

V gene TRBV5-5 combines with J gene TRBJ2-3; D remains unclear. Trimming stripped 2 bases from V and 5 bases from J, with 3 bases between. Germline V gene data show CDR1 as SGHKS and CDR2 as YYEKEE (reference sequence). This CDR3 spans 11 amino acids. CDR3 sequence reads: CASSFVDTQYF. The CDR3 DNA reads as TGTGCCAGCAGCTTCGTAGATACGCAGTATTTT. Full variable domain (outside the CDR3, taken from reference TRBV5-5 and TRBJ2-3): DAGVTQSPTHLIKTRGQQVTLRCSPISGHKSVSWYQQVLGQGPQFIFQYYEKEERGRGNFPDRFSARQFPNYSSELNVNALLLGDSALYLCASSFVDTQYFGPGTRLTVL.

J is TRBJ2-7 and V is TRBV5-6; TRBD2 aligns across 12 bases. J was trimmed by 4 bases and V by 3 bases; bases with no gene match: 8. This CDR3 is 16 amino acids long. Per germline, CDR1 SGHDT and CDR2 YYEEEE. The CDR3 sequence: CASSSIRTSGTYEQYF. The CDR3 DNA sequence: TGTGCCAGCAGCTCGATTCGGACTAGCGGGACTTACGAGCAGTACTTC.

The rearrangement joins TRBV2 to TRBJ2-5; 13 bases fit TRBD2. The trim removed 6 bases at V and 5 bases at J, leaving 9 bases unmatched. Germline CDR1 SNHLY, CDR2 FYNNEI. This CDR3 spans 16 amino acids. CDR3 sequence (DNA): TGTGCCAGCAGGGCAAGACTAGCGGGGGGAGGTGAGACCCAGTACTTC. Its translation is CASRARLAGGGETQYF.

The chain combines TRBV15 with TRBJ2-1; D gene ambiguous. The CDR3 has 13 amino acids. The V and J ends lost 2 bases and 7 bases respectively, with 9 bases between them. Germline V gene lookup returns CDR1 LNHNV and CDR2 YYDKDF (reference sequence). CDR3 amino acids: CATSRPPVNEQFF. In nucleotides, the CDR3 is TGTGCCACCAGCAGACCCCCCGTAAATGAGCAGTTCTTC.

V is TRBV2 and J is TRBJ2-5; 15 positions match TRBD2. With 4 bases clipped from V and 5 bases from J, the junction kept 5 bases outside the gene matches. This CDR3 is 16 amino acids long. Germline values: CDR1 SNHLY, CDR2 FYNNEI. CDR3 nucleotides: TGTGCCAGCAGTGCAGGACTAGCGGGGGGGTCCGAGACCCAGTACTTC. Translation gives CASSAGLAGGSETQYF.

This chain uses TRBV13 with TRBJ1-1; D call uncertain. Germline CDR1 and CDR2: PRHDT and FYEKMQ (reference sequence). This CDR3 comprises 15 residues. V dropped 0 bases and J dropped 5 bases, with 13 bases sitting between them. Here the CDR3 reads CASSLGEALRTEAFF. The DNA for the CDR3 is TGTGCCAGCAGCTTAGGAGAGGCCCTACGGACTGAAGCTTTCTTT.

The chain uses TRBV30 and TRBJ2-2; D may be TRBD2 (7 bases). CDR1 is GTSNPN, CDR2 SVGIG, per germline (reference sequence). Trimming left V 7 bases short and J 7 bases short, with 19 bases between. The CDR3 sequence is 14 residues long. As DNA, the CDR3 is TGTGCCTTCAAGCCGCGGGGGCGTAGCGGGGAGCTGTTTTTT. The encoded protein is CAFKPRGRSGELFF.

The chain combines TRBV5-1 with TRBJ2-5, with a possible D match to TRBD2 (5 bases). The CDR3 runs to 14 residues. Per germline, CDR1 SGHRS and CDR2 YFSETQ. The V and J ends lost 3 bases and 5 bases respectively, with 14 bases between them. CDR3 amino acids: CASSSGQRGETQYF. In nucleotides, the CDR3 is TGCGCCAGCAGCTCTGGCCAGCGCGGGGAGACCCAGTACTTC.

The chain recombines TRBV29-1 with TRBJ1-6; 8 nucleotides align to TRBD1. The CDR3 is 18 residues long. The germline gives CDR1 SQVTM, CDR2 ANQGSEA. V shed 6 bases, J shed 6 bases, and the junction held 19 bases outside the gene matches. The CDR3 loop reads CSVPTERPGQGSNSPLHF. CDR3 sequence (DNA): TGCAGCGTACCCACGGAACGACCCGGACAGGGTAGTAATTCACCCCTCCACTTT. The full variable domain, with the rest looked up from reference TRBV29-1 and TRBJ1-6, is SAVISQKPSRDICQRGTSLTIQCQVDSQVTMMFWYRQQPGQSLTLIATANQGSEATYESGFVIDKFPISRPNLTFSTLTVSNMSPEDSSIYLCSVPTERPGQGSNSPLHFGNGTRLTVT.

The V and J genes are TRBV19 and TRBJ2-1, with TRBD1 as a possible D gene (6 bases). This CDR3 comprises 14 residues. Trimming shortened V by 3 bases and J by 5 bases, and 11 bases separated the two germline ends. Per germline, CDR1 LNHDA and CDR2 SQIVND (reference sequence). The CDR3 DNA is TGTGCCAGTAGTATTTACGGACAGAACAATGAGCAGTTCTTC. Its protein is CASSIYGQNNEQFF. The variable domain in full, completed from reference TRBV19 and TRBJ2-1, reads DGGITQSPKYLFRKEGQNVTLSCEQNLNHDAMYWYRQDPGQGLRLIYYSQIVNDFQKGDIAEGYSVSREKKESFPLTVTSAQKNPTAFYLCASSIYGQNNEQFFGPGTRLTVL.

This clone has just one count. V is TRBV27 and J is TRBJ2-7; 7 nucleotides agree with TRBD2. J gave up 7 bases and V 5 bases, and 5 bases lay outside the gene matches. Germline CDR1 MNHEY, CDR2 SMNVEV (reference sequence). The CDR3 spans 12 residues. This CDR3 is CASSPHGGEQYF. The CDR3 DNA follows: TGTGCCAGCAGTCCCCACGGGGGGGAGCAGTACTTC.

This clone was recorded only once. V usage is TRBV15 and J usage is TRBJ2-7; TRBD2 matches at 8 bases. Germline V lookup: CDR1 LNHNV, CDR2 YYDKDF (reference sequence). V shed 6 bases and J 0 bases; nucleotides not matched to a gene: 1. This CDR3 is built from 13 residues. The CDR3 DNA reads TGTGCCACCAGTAGCGGGGCCTCCTACGAGCAGTACTTC. Residues: CATSSGASYEQYF.

This chain connects TRBV19 to TRBJ1-2; D is perhaps TRBD1 (6 bases). V shed 5 bases and J shed 8 bases, with 15 bases lying between them. The germline V gene encodes CDR1 LNHDA and CDR2 SQIVND (reference sequence). The CDR3 has 13 residues. The CDR3 DNA sequence: TGTGCCAGTAGTGTACAGGGTCTTTGGGGCTACACCTTC. This encodes CASSVQGLWGYTF.

V is TRBV5-1 and J is TRBJ2-1; TRBD1 matches 9 bases. The CDR3 totals 16 residues. Germline V gene data show CDR1 as SGHRS and CDR2 as YFSETQ. J lost 0 bases, V lost 5 bases, and 6 bases had no gene match. CDR3 DNA: TGCGCCAGCAGGGTGACAGGGGGTTTCTCCTACAATGAGCAGTTCTTC. The encoded protein is CASRVTGGFSYNEQFF.

The chain carries TRBV7-6 and TRBJ2-1; 8 positions agree with TRBD1. V shed 5 bases, J shed 2 bases, and the junction held 8 bases outside the gene matches. CDR3 size: 16 residues. Germline CDR1 is SGHVS and CDR2 is FNYEAQ. The CDR3, as DNA: TGTGCCAGCAGCGCTCGACAGGGGTTAGCCTACAATGAGCAGTTCTTC. Translation: CASSARQGLAYNEQFF.

The chain links TRBV18 to TRBJ1-2, with D uncertain. The CDR3 contains 16 residues. The V gene's germline CDR1 is KGHSH and CDR2 LQKENI. Trimming cost V 1 base and J 7 bases, with 19 bases left between them. Written as DNA, the CDR3 is TGTGCCAGCTCACCACAGGACCGAACCTGGACTAGTGGCTACACCTTC. It yields the protein CASSPQDRTWTSGYTF.

The J gene is TRBJ1-2, the V gene TRBV5-1, with 7 bases matching TRBD1. Trimming at V came to 2 bases and at J to 3 bases, leaving 7 bases not matched to a gene. The germline V gene has CDR1 SGHRS and CDR2 YFSETQ. This CDR3 spans 15 amino acids. Here the CDR3 reads CASSFGEGADYGYTF. DNA of the CDR3: TGCGCCAGCAGCTTCGGAGAGGGGGCCGACTATGGCTACACCTTC.

The chain is built from TRBV19 and TRBJ2-1; 13 bases are shared with TRBD2. Germline CDR1 LNHDA, CDR2 SQIVND (reference sequence). This CDR3 spans 16 amino acids. With V trimmed by 5 bases and J by 7 bases, 8 bases remained unmatched. In DNA form, the CDR3 reads TGTGCCAGTAGTCCCCGACTAGCGGGGGGAGGTAATGAGCAGTTCTTC. It codes for CASSPRLAGGGNEQFF.

This clone was seen just once. V usage is TRBV3-1 (or the pseudogene TRBV3-2) and J usage is TRBJ1-4, with TRBD1 matching 7 bases. V gave up 0 bases and J gave up 10 bases; unmatched junction bases: 8. The CDR3 is 15 amino acids. The germline V gene has CDR1 LGHDT and CDR2 YNNKEL (reference sequence). CDR3 sequence: CASSQDQGGGGKLFF. The CDR3 DNA is TGTGCCAGCAGCCAAGATCAGGGGGGAGGAGGAAAACTGTTTTTT.

The V gene is TRBV27, the J gene TRBJ1-6; D may be TRBD1 (5 bases). This CDR3 has 14 amino acids. The germline gives CDR1 MNHEY, CDR2 SMNVEV (reference sequence). V shed 6 bases and J shed 4 bases, with 10 bases lying between them. The CDR3 DNA is TGTGCCAGCAGCTACGACAGATATAATTCACCCCTCCACTTT. It specifies CASSYDRYNSPLHF.

This clone was seen once. The gene calls are TRBV24-1 and TRBJ2-7, with D maybe TRBD1 (6 bases). Trimming stripped 5 bases from V and 3 bases from J, with 10 bases between. Germline V CDR1 and CDR2: KGHDR, SFDVKD. The CDR3 totals 13 residues. The CDR3 reads CATSAGRGYEQYF. CDR3 nucleotide sequence: TGTGCCACCAGTGCTGGCAGGGGCTACGAGCAGTACTTC.

J is TRBJ2-1 and V is TRBV10-1; tentatively, D is TRBD1 (6 bases). Germline-derived CDR1 and CDR2 are WNHNN and SYGVQD (reference sequence). V lost 8 bases and J 10 bases, leaving 12 bases between the germline ends. The CDR3 spans 11 residues. Written as DNA, the CDR3 is TGCGCCAGCTCAGGGGCAGGGGAGCAGTTCTTC. Translated, it gives CASSGAGEQFF.

The chain recombines TRBV12-5 with TRBJ2-1; TRBD1 agrees at 8 bases. J gave up 9 bases and V 1 base, and 2 bases lay outside the gene matches. The CDR3 extends over 13 amino acids. In germline, CDR1 is LGHNT, CDR2 FRNRAP. CDR3 coding DNA: TGTGCTAGTGGTTTGGCGGACAGGGTTGAGCAGTTCTTC. Its protein product is CASGLADRVEQFF.

The chain recombines TRBV25-1 with TRBJ1-6; D call uncertain. The length of the CDR3 is 13 residues. The germline V gene has CDR1 MGHDK and CDR2 SYGVNS. The ends were cut back, 8 bases at V and 6 bases at J, with 11 bases in the middle. CDR3 nucleotide sequence: TGTGCCAGCGGCCTAGGAGGTAATTCACCCCTCCACTTT. Its protein product is CASGLGGNSPLHF.

The chain carries TRBV19 and TRBJ1-4; the match to TRBD1 covers 10 bases. The CDR3 is 16 amino acids. With 4 bases clipped from V and 4 bases from J, the junction kept 6 bases outside the gene matches. Germline loops: CDR1 LNHDA, CDR2 SQIVND (reference sequence). The CDR3 coding sequence is TGTGCCAGTAGTAGGACAGGGGGAACATTTAATGAAAAACTGTTTTTT. Translation gives CASSRTGGTFNEKLFF. Drawing the rest from reference TRBV19 and TRBJ1-4, the complete variable domain is DGGITQSPKYLFRKEGQNVTLSCEQNLNHDAMYWYRQDPGQGLRLIYYSQIVNDFQKGDIAEGYSVSREKKESFPLTVTSAQKNPTAFYLCASSRTGGTFNEKLFFGSGTQLSVL.

This chain connects TRBV3-1 (or the pseudogene TRBV3-2) to TRBJ1-1; D possibly corresponds to TRBD1 (6 bases). Germline V CDR1 and CDR2: LGHDT, YNNKEL (reference sequence). V lost 3 bases and J 1 base, leaving 9 bases between the germline ends. The CDR3 length is 14 residues. CDR3 nucleotides: TGTGCCAGCAGCCAGATGACAGGGAACACTGAAGCTTTCTTT. Its protein is CASSQMTGNTEAFF.

This chain links TRBV30 with TRBJ2-7; 8 bases map to TRBD2. The CDR3 covers 13 residues. CDR1 GTSNPN and CDR2 SVGIG come from the germline V gene (reference sequence). With V trimmed by 2 bases and J by 1 base, 1 base remained unmatched. In DNA form, the CDR3 reads TGTGCCTGGAGTCGGGGGGGATCCTACGAGCAGTACTTC. It yields the protein CAWSRGGSYEQYF. The full variable domain, with the rest looked up from reference TRBV30 and TRBJ2-7, is SQTIHQWPATLVQPVGSPLSLECTVEGTSNPNLYWYRQAAGRGLQLLFYSVGIGQISSEVPQNLSASRPQDRQFILSSKKLLLSDSGFYLCAWSRGGSYEQYFGPGTRLTVT.

V usage is TRBV19 and J usage is TRBJ1-5; perhaps TRBD1 as D (5 bases). Trimming took 7 bases from V and 0 from J, leaving 13 bases between them. The germline V gene has CDR1 LNHDA and CDR2 SQIVND (reference sequence). The CDR3 totals 15 residues. The CDR3 nucleotides read TGTGCCAGTACCAGTAGGGACTATAGCAATCAGCCCCAGCATTTT. It codes for CASTSRDYSNQPQHF. Filled out from reference TRBV19 and TRBJ1-5, the complete variable domain reads DGGITQSPKYLFRKEGQNVTLSCEQNLNHDAMYWYRQDPGQGLRLIYYSQIVNDFQKGDIAEGYSVSREKKESFPLTVTSAQKNPTAFYLCASTSRDYSNQPQHFGDGTRLSIL.

This clone was observed a single time. The same CDR3 is also encoded by other DNA sequences in this sample. The V gene is TRBV2, the J gene TRBJ2-1, with 9 bases identical to TRBD1. In germline, CDR1 is SNHLY, CDR2 FYNNEI. This CDR3 spans 14 amino acids. V was pared by 5 bases and J by 2 bases, with 1 base of the junction left unmatched. The CDR3 coding sequence is TGTGCCAGCAGTAGACAGGGGGCCTACAATGAGCAGTTCTTC. Its translation is CASSRQGAYNEQFF.

The chain has TRBV14 and TRBJ1-2; D not certain. In germline, CDR1 is SGHDN, CDR2 FVKESK. CDR3 length equals 12 residues. The ends were cut back, 2 bases at V and 8 bases at J, with 9 bases in the middle. For the CDR3, the DNA is TGTGCCAGCAGCCAAAATCCGGTGGGCTACACCTTC. This gives the protein CASSQNPVGYTF.